Listed here is a single TCR beta chain. The data stem from a study of OX40 agonist ivuxolimab in advanced cancers. The J segment lost 4 bases and the V segment lost 3 bases, leaving 0 bases of the junction unmatched. The V gene's germline CDR1 is ENHRY and CDR2 SYGVKD. The CDR3 length is 13 residues. The repertoire was sequenced with immunoSEQ multiplex PCR; TCRdb's copy has only in-frame clones and lacks some. The sample yields about 110,000 clones, over 75% seen once. The clonotype was recovered from an adult with an advanced solid tumor such as melanoma, head and neck, liver or kidney cancer. The sample in question was CD4+ or CD8+ T cells sorted from blood, obtained in a trial of the OX40 agonist ivuxolimab. The chain recombines TRBV10-3 with TRBJ2-5; 9 bases agree with TRBD1. The CDR3 reads CAISEQGAETQYF. CDR3 bases: TGTGCCATCAGTGAACAGGGGGCAGAGACCCAGTACTTC.